These T cell receptor beta chains were read from a single sample in a study of blood T cells in healthy people across ages. TCRdb re-analysed the 5' RACE reads in MiXCR, keeping a single row per CDR3 protein. The data show roughly 1,000,000 distinct CDR3 sequences, 25% seen once. These data were also filed under a second study, of T cells of mothers and their children.

Sequencing was done on a sample of blood. The receptors here all came from a girl aged 2 to 9 in good health. CDR3s include the opening cysteine and the closing phenylalanine or tryptophan. A D gene is named only where the DNA matches it firmly. Where a row states a size, it is once, few, many or the class of an expanded clone; other rows omit it.

D | J | V | size | DNA | CDR3
TRBD2 | TRBJ2-1 | TRBV3-1 | few | TGTGCCAGCAGCCAAGAAGGGTTGGGGACTAACGACAATGAGCAGTTCTTC | CASSQEGLGTNDNEQFF
NA | TRBJ2-3 | TRBV6-6 | NA | TGTGCCAGCAGTTACGATAGCAGCGCTGGCACAGATACGCAGTATTTT | CASSYDSSAGTDTQYF
NA | TRBJ2-5 | TRBV7-9 | NA | TGTGCCAGCACCAAAGGGAGGCTGTCGCCAGAGACCCAGTACTTC | CASTKGRLSPETQYF
NA | TRBJ2-7 | TRBV3-1 | few | TGTGCCAGCAGCCAAGACGAAACGTCGCAGTACTTC | CASSQDETSQYF
NA | TRBJ2-7 | TRBV4-1 | NA | TGCGCCAGCAGCCACCCCCGGAACGAGCAGTACTTC | CASSHPRNEQYF
NA | TRBJ1-5 | TRBV12-3/TRBV12-4 | few | TGTGCCAGCACCCCGCGGGGGATGGGGAATCAGCCCCAGCATTTT | CASTPRGMGNQPQHF
TRBD2 | TRBJ2-5 | TRBV7-9 | NA | TGTGCCAGCAGCTTAAAGTCACTAGCGGAGGCCCAGTACTTC | CASSLKSLAEAQYF
TRBD1 | TRBJ2-7 | TRBV29-1 | NA | TGCAGCGTTGGAGGGGGCTCGGACGAGCAGTACTTC | CSVGGGSDEQYF
NA | TRBJ2-4 | TRBV20-1 | NA | TGCAGTGGAGTAGGGACCAAAAACATTCAGTACTTC | CSGVGTKNIQYF
TRBD2 | TRBJ2-7 | TRBV3-1 | NA | TGTGCCAGCAGCCCTGCACGAGGCGGGAGGGGCGAGCAGTACTTC | CASSPARGGRGEQYF
TRBD2 | TRBJ2-7 | TRBV7-9 | NA | TGTGCCAGCAGCTTACGGACTAGCGACTCCTACGAGCAGTACTTC | CASSLRTSDSYEQYF
NA | TRBJ2-1 | TRBV3-1 | few | TGTGCCAGCAGCCCCAGTATAGGGGGTACAACTATAAGTTTC | CASSPSIGGTTISF
NA | TRBJ1-1 | TRBV28 | once | TGTGCCAGCAATATAGGATATGAAGCTTTCTTT | CASNIGYEAFF
TRBD1 | TRBJ1-1 | TRBV29-1 | NA | TGCGGCGCGGCGACAGGGGGCGACGCTGAAGCTTTCTTT | CGAATGGDAEAFF
TRBD2 | TRBJ2-7 | TRBV20-1 | few | TGCAGTGCTGGGGACTACCACGAGCAGTACTTC | CSAGDYHEQYF
NA | TRBJ2-2 | TRBV7-8 | few | TGTGCCAGCAGCTTAAAATCGACAGAAACCTTTTACACCGGGGAGCTGTTTTTT | CASSLKSTETFYTGELFF
NA | TRBJ2-5 | TRBV9 | NA | TGTGCCAGCAGCGTAGGGCGGGGCCAAGAGACCCAGTACTTC | CASSVGRGQETQYF
NA | TRBJ2-3 | TRBV2 | few | TGTGCCAGCAGTGAACCGGGGAGGCCCACAGATACGCAGTATTTT | CASSEPGRPTDTQYF
TRBD2 | TRBJ2-3 | TRBV7-8 | few | TGTGCCAGCAGCCCCATAGCGGGGGGGTACACAGATACGCAGTATTTT | CASSPIAGGYTDTQYF
NA | TRBJ2-5 | TRBV28 | many | TGTGCCAGCAGTTCCGGGGTACCTACAGAGACCCAGTACTTC | CASSSGVPTETQYF
NA | TRBJ2-5 | TRBV12-3/TRBV12-4 | NA | TGTGCCAGCAACCTACAGGGACCGCAAGAGACCCAGTACTTC | CASNLQGPQETQYF
TRBD2 | TRBJ2-7 | TRBV27 | NA | TGTGCCAGCAGTTTATCCCCCCACATAGCGGGAGGATCCTACGAGCAGTACTTC | CASSLSPHIAGGSYEQYF
TRBD1 | TRBJ2-5 | TRBV28 | few | TGTGCCAGCAGATCAAACAGGGGGCAGGGGCCGGAGACCCAGTACTTC | CASRSNRGQGPETQYF
NA | TRBJ2-7 | TRBV20-1 | NA | TGCAGTGTGAGAGTCGGGGTGGAGCAGTACTTC | CSVRVGVEQYF
NA | TRBJ2-4 | TRBV12-3/TRBV12-4 | NA | TGTGCCAGCAGTTTTGACGCCGTTCAGTACTTC | CASSFDAVQYF
NA | TRBJ2-1 | TRBV5-1 | few | TGCGCCAGCAGCTTGGCTCAAGAAGGGTACAATGAGCAGTTCTTC | CASSLAQEGYNEQFF
TRBD2 | TRBJ2-7 | TRBV7-9 | few | TGTGCCAGCAGTCCTGCACCTAGCGGTCCTAACTACGAGCAGTACTTC | CASSPAPSGPNYEQYF
NA | TRBJ1-2 | TRBV29-1 | many | TGCAGCGTTGAGCGGCCAGATGACTATGGCTACACCTTC | CSVERPDDYGYTF
TRBD1 | TRBJ1-1 | TRBV12-3/TRBV12-4 | many | TGTGCCAGCAGTCCGGGACAGGGGACTGAAGCTTTCTTT | CASSPGQGTEAFF